The 19 T cell receptor beta chains reported below all come from one sample, sequenced in a study of cytomegalovirus exposure and HLA in healthy donors. 13 Jbeta primers and 60 Vbeta primers were used for the PCR. The protocol was immunoSEQ multiplex PCR, while the TCRdb copy is restricted to in-frame clones and leaves out a portion. The table records around 130,000 clones, 70% to 90% of them present only once. The specimen was PBMCs. Every receptor here comes from a woman in her thirties or forties in good health and CMV-seropositive.

The chain combines TRBV20-1 with TRBJ2-1, with no clear D. Trimming removed 3 bases at V and 7 bases at J, with 7 bases between. The length of the CDR3 is 11 residues. From germline, CDR1 is DFQATT and CDR2 SNEGSKA (reference sequence). The CDR3 sequence: CSASYANEQFF. The CDR3 bases are TGCAGTGCTAGTTACGCGAATGAGCAGTTCTTC.

This chain links TRBV5-4 with TRBJ2-3, with D tentatively TRBD2 (5 bases). There are 14 residues in the CDR3. Trimming removed 4 bases from V and 2 bases from J, with 11 bases in between. The germline CDR1 and CDR2 sequences are SGHNT and YYREEE (reference sequence). DNA of the CDR3: TGTGCCAGCAGCACCGACTACTTCACAGATACGCAGTATTTT. Translated, it gives CASSTDYFTDTQYF.

The rearrangement joins TRBV27 to TRBJ1-2; tentatively, D is TRBD1 (5 bases). Germline V gives CDR1 MNHEY, CDR2 SMNVEV (reference sequence). The CDR3 length is 16 residues. Between the trimmed V and J ends, which lost 2 bases and 2 bases, there was a span of 15 bases. CDR3 bases: TGTGCCAGCAGTTTAATCATGCGTAGGGGAAACTATGGCTACACCTTC. Its protein product is CASSLIMRRGNYGYTF.

This clone turned up a few times. The chain links TRBV27 to TRBJ2-1, with TRBD1 matching 8 bases. The CDR3 spans 16 residues. The J segment lost 0 bases and the V segment lost 7 bases, leaving 8 bases of the junction unmatched. Per germline, CDR1 MNHEY and CDR2 SMNVEV (reference sequence). CDR3 sequence: CASTPGGGASYNEQFF. The CDR3, as DNA: TGTGCCAGCACCCCAGGGGGCGGGGCCTCCTACAATGAGCAGTTCTTC.

The V and J genes are TRBV4-1 and TRBJ1-2, with TRBD1 identical over 8 bases. CDR1 MGHRA and CDR2 YSYEKL come from the germline V gene. The CDR3 spans 14 residues. The ends lost 4 bases at V and 6 bases at J; junction bases unmatched: 7. This CDR3 reads CASSLNDRGNGYTF. The CDR3 nucleotides are TGCGCCAGCAGCCTTAACGACAGGGGTAATGGCTACACCTTC.

The chain has TRBV6-6 and TRBJ2-7, with D possibly being TRBD1 (6 bases). The CDR3 sequence is 14 residues long. Deletions cut 4 bases from V and 5 bases from J, with 15 bases between. Germline V gene lookup returns CDR1 MNHNY and CDR2 SVGAGI (reference sequence). The CDR3, as DNA: TGTGCCAGCAGTTCCGGGACACGGGCCAACGAGCAGTACTTC. Residues: CASSSGTRANEQYF.

There are a few counts of this clone. The sample has other DNA sequences that encode this CDR3 too. The chain employs TRBV6-5 and TRBJ1-3, with D perhaps TRBD1 (5 bases). The CDR3 has 16 amino acids. Trimming removed 3 bases at V and 0 bases at J, with 12 bases between. Germline assignment: CDR1 MNHEY and CDR2 SVGAGI. In DNA, the CDR3 is TGTGCCAGCAGTTATTCCAGGGCGAGCTCTGGAAACACCATATATTTT. Its translation: CASSYSRASSGNTIYF.

The rearrangement joins TRBV7-6 to TRBJ1-5; D is possibly TRBD1 (5 bases). V was trimmed by 1 base and J by 6 bases, leaving 7 bases between them. The germline V gene has CDR1 SGHVS and CDR2 FNYEAQ. The CDR3 consists of 13 residues. CDR3 DNA: TGTGCCAGCAGCTTAGGGGGGGGTCAGCCCCAGCATTTT. Its translation: CASSLGGGQPQHF.

The J gene is TRBJ1-6, the V gene TRBV27; D may be TRBD1 (6 bases). CDR3 length equals 17 residues. The V end was cut by 3 bases, the J end by 7 bases, with 19 bases between. Germline values: CDR1 MNHEY, CDR2 SMNVEV (reference sequence). The CDR3 loop is CASSLWGGGAQNSPLHF. The CDR3 DNA sequence: TGTGCCAGCAGTTTGTGGGGAGGGGGGGCCCAAAATTCACCCCTCCACTTT.

This sequence joins TRBV10-1 and TRBJ2-1; 8 bases map to TRBD2. The CDR3 runs 15 residues. The V segment lost 3 bases and the J segment 8 bases; nucleotides outside the gene matches: 9. Germline V lookup: CDR1 WNHNN, CDR2 SYGVQD (reference sequence). In DNA, the CDR3 is TGCGCCAGCAGTGACCCGGCGGGGGGCCCTGATGAGCAGTTCTTC. Encoded protein: CASSDPAGGPDEQFF.

The chain links TRBV4-2 to TRBJ2-1, with D possibly matching TRBD2 (6 bases). The V end was cut by 2 bases, the J end by 4 bases, with 18 bases between. Germline assignment: CDR1 LGHNA and CDR2 YNFKEQ. This CDR3 region has 17 residues. DNA of the CDR3: TGTGCCAGCAGCCAACTCACCGGGACTCTGACTTACAATGAGCAGTTCTTC. This codes for CASSQLTGTLTYNEQFF.

The V and J genes are TRBV19 and TRBJ2-7; TRBD1 agrees at 7 bases. In germline, CDR1 is LNHDA, CDR2 SQIVND (reference sequence). This CDR3 has 15 residues. The V and J ends lost 6 bases and 6 bases, in that order; junction bases with no gene match: 14. CDR3 coding DNA: TGTGCCAGTAGCTACCTCGACCGGGACAGCGGCGAGCAGTACTTC. It yields the protein CASSYLDRDSGEQYF. Looking up the rest from reference TRBV19 and TRBJ2-7 gives the full variable domain: DGGITQSPKYLFRKEGQNVTLSCEQNLNHDAMYWYRQDPGQGLRLIYYSQIVNDFQKGDIAEGYSVSREKKESFPLTVTSAQKNPTAFYLCASSYLDRDSGEQYFGPGTRLTVT.

The rearrangement joins TRBV27 to TRBJ2-5; no firm D call. TRBJ2-7 matches the DNA end more closely, so the J call is doubtful. The CDR3 covers 14 residues. Germline CDR1 MNHEY, CDR2 SMNVEV (reference sequence). The CDR3 is CASSLPDPNYEQYF. DNA of the CDR3: TGTGCCAGCAGTTTACCAGACCCCAACTACGAGCAGTACTTC.

The CDR3 DNA sequence: TGTGCCAGTAGTCGGCAAATTCTAGCGGGCACCGGGGAGCTGTTTTTT. Amino acids: CASSRQILAGTGELFF. The chain combines TRBV19 with TRBJ2-2, with 8 nucleotides matching TRBD2. Per the germline V gene, CDR1 is LNHDA and CDR2 is SQIVND (reference sequence). V lost 5 bases, J lost 4 bases, and 9 bases stayed unmatched. CDR3 size: 16 residues.

This clone was detected a few times. The chain links TRBV10-2 to TRBJ2-5; maybe TRBD1 (6 bases). The closer fit of TRBJ2-7 to the DNA end suggests the J call may be wrong. CDR1 is WSHSY, CDR2 SAAADI, per germline. The CDR3 is 14 residues long. The CDR3 DNA sequence: TGCGCCAGCAGTGAGCCGGGACATACCTACGAGCAGTACTTC. Translation: CASSEPGHTYEQYF.

The rearrangement uses TRBV6-1 and TRBJ1-4, with D unclear. CDR1 is MNHNS, CDR2 SASEGT, per germline. CDR3 length: 14 residues. V lost 1 base and J lost 3, with 6 bases in between. The CDR3 sequence: CASSEGAANEKLFF. DNA of the CDR3: TGTGCCAGCAGTGAAGGAGCGGCTAATGAAAAACTGTTTTTT.

The chain links TRBV5-5 to TRBJ2-1; a possible D gene is TRBD2 (6 bases). Trimming removed 1 base from V and 0 bases from J, with 14 bases in between. Per germline, CDR1 SGHKS and CDR2 YYEKEE (reference sequence). The CDR3 covers 17 residues. CDR3 protein: CASSLFLGGNSYNEQFF. The DNA of the CDR3 is TGTGCCAGCAGCTTGTTTCTGGGAGGCAACTCCTACAATGAGCAGTTCTTC.

V is TRBV7-2 and J is TRBJ1-2, with 9 bases fitting TRBD1. The CDR3 has 17 residues. The germline gives CDR1 SGHTA, CDR2 FQGNSA. Trimming cost V 5 bases and J 4 bases; bases outside gene matches: 14. CDR3 sequence reads: CASSPEIQGAHGYGYTF. In DNA form, the CDR3 reads TGTGCCAGCAGCCCAGAAATACAGGGGGCGCATGGCTATGGCTACACCTTC.

The J gene is TRBJ2-1, the V gene TRBV4-1; 7 nucleotides match TRBD1. Germline V gene sequence: CDR1 MGHRA, CDR2 YSYEKL. The CDR3 is 15 amino acids. V was clipped by 2 bases and J by 6 bases; unmatched bases: 7. DNA for the CDR3: TGCGCCAGCAGCCAACTGACAGGGAGCCTCAATGAGCAGTTCTTC. Encoded protein: CASSQLTGSLNEQFF.